This T cell receptor beta chain was captured in a study of regulatory T cells. This clone was observed once. This CDR3 has 12 residues. Germline lookup yields CDR1 WNHNN and CDR2 SYGVQD (reference sequence). V shed 2 bases and J shed 4 bases, with 5 bases lying between them. The PCR used 52 TRBV and 13 TRBJ primers. Assay: immunoSEQ multiplex PCR; the TCRdb copy retains only in-frame clones and omits some. The data hold about 17,000 clones, with 92% observed a single time. This clonotype originated in a young adult with CD3G deficiency. V usage is TRBV10-1 and J usage is TRBJ1-1; D uncertain. Specimen: CD8+ T cells sorted from blood. In nucleotides, the CDR3 is TGCGCCAGCAGTGAGGGTGGCACTGAAGCTTTCTTT. It specifies CASSEGGTEAFF.